This T cell receptor beta chain was recovered during a study of regulatory T cells in long-lasting Graves disease. Regarding the study as a whole: TCR diversity in persistent Graves' patients was below that of newly diagnosed ones. Preferential use of TRBV28, TRBJ1-2 and TRBJ2-5 was seen in persistent disease.

Time point denoted: newly diagnosed GD, antithyroid drugs for less than 3 months. The TCR library was made from RNA extracted from PBMCs. Each patient gave approximately 8.1 milliliters of EDTA-anticoagulated peripheral blood. There are many counts of this clonotype. Antigen: not known. Arm-PCR of CDR3 regions and iRepertoire HTBI primers were used to build TCR beta libraries. TCRdb reprocessed the multiplex PCR reads with MiXCR, giving one entry per CDR3 protein. The table lists a few hundred thousand distinct CDR3 sequences, approximately 14% of them singletons. Germline CDR1 and CDR2: DFQATT and SNEGSKA (reference sequence). After removal of 4 bases from V and 7 bases from J, the junction contained 12 bases not matched to a gene. The CDR3 is made up of 14 amino acids. Another study also made use of these data, one on T cells in Graves' hyperthyroidism and ophthalmopathy. That report adds: Most thyroid-expanded clonotypes above 0.001 were also found in blood.

The material was peripheral blood mononuclear cells (PBMCs), obtained at new diagnosis, from a patient treated with antithyroid drugs. The rearrangement joins TRBV20-1 to TRBJ1-2; 7 bases map to TRBD1. The receptor was isolated from a woman aged 50 to 65 with Graves disease. This chain's CDR3 is CSANIRGAYGGYTF. The CDR3 DNA reads TGCAGTGCTAATATCAGGGGGGCATACGGTGGCTACACCTTC.